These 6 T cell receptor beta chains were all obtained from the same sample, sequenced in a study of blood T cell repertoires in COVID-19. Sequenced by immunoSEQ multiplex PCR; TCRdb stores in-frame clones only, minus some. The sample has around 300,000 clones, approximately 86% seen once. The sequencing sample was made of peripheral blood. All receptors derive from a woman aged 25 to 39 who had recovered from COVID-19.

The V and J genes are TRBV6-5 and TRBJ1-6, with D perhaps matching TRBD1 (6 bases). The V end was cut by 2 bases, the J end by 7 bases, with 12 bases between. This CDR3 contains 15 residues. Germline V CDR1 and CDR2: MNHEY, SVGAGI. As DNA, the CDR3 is TGTGCCAGCAGTTACGCTAAGGGACACAATTCACCCCTCCACTTT. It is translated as CASSYAKGHNSPLHF.

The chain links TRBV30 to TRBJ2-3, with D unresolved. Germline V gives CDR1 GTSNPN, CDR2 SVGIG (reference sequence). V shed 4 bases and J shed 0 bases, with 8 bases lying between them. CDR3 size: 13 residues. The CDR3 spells CAWISFSTDTQYF. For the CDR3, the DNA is TGTGCCTGGATCTCGTTTAGCACAGATACGCAGTATTTT.

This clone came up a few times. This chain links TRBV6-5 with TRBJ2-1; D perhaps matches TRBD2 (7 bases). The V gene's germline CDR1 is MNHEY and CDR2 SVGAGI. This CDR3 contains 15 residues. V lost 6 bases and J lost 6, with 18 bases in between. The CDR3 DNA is TGTGCCAGCAGGGCTTTACGGGGGGCCCTCAATGAGCAGTTCTTC. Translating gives CASRALRGALNEQFF.

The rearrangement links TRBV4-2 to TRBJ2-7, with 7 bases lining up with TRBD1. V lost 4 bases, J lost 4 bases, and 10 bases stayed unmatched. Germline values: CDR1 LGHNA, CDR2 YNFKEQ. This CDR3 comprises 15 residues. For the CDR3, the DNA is TGTGCCAGCAGCCTTCGGACCGGGACAGAGTACGAGCAGTACTTC. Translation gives CASSLRTGTEYEQYF.

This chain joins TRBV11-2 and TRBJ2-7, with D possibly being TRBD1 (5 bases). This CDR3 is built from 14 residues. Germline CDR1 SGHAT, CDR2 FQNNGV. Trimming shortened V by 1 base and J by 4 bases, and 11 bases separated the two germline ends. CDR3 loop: CASSLVSRAYEQYF. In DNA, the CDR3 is TGTGCCAGCAGCTTAGTTTCCAGGGCGTACGAGCAGTACTTC.

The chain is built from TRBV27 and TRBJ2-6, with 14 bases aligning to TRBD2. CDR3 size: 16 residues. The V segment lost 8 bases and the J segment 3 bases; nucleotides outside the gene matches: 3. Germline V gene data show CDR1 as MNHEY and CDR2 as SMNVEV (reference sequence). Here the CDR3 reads CASGGLAGVGANVLTF. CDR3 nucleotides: TGTGCCAGCGGGGGACTAGCGGGAGTTGGGGCCAACGTCCTGACTTTC.